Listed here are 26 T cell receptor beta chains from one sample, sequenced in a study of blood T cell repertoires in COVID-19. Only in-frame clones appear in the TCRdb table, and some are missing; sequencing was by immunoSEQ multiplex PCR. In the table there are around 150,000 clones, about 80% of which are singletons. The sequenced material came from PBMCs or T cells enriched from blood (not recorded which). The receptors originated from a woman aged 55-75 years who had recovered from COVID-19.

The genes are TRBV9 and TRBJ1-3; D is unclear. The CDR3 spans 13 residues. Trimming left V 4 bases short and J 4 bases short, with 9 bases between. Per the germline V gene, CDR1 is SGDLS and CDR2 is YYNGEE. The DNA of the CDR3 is TGTGCCAGCAGCAGTGGGAGCGGAAACACCATATATTTT. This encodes CASSSGSGNTIYF.

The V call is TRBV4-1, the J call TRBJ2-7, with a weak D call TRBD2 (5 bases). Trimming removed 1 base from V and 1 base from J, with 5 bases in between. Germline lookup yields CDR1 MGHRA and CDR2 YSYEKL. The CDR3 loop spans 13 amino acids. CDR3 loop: CASSQAGSYEQYF. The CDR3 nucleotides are TGCGCCAGCAGCCAAGCGGGGTCCTACGAGCAGTACTTC.

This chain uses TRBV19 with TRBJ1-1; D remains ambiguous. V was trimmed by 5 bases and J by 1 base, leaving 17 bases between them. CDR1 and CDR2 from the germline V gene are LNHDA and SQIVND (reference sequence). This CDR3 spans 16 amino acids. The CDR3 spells CASSPQGGYGNTEAFF. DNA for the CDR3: TGTGCCAGTAGTCCTCAAGGAGGGTACGGGAACACTGAAGCTTTCTTT.

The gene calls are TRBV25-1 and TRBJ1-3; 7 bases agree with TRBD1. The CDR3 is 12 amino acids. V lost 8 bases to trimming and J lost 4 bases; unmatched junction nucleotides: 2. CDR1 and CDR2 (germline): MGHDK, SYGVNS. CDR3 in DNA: TGTGCCAGCTGGACAGGAGGAAACACCATATATTTT. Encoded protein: CASWTGGNTIYF.

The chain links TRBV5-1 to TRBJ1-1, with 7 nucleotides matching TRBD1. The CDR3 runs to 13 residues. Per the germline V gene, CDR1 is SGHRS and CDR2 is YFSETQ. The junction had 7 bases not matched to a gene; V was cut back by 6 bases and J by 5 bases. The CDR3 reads CASTGTVETEAFF. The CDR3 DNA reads TGCGCCAGCACCGGGACAGTTGAGACTGAAGCTTTCTTT. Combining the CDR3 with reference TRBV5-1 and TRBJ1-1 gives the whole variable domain KAGVTQTPRYLIKTRGQQVTLSCSPISGHRSVSWYQQTPGQGLQFLFEYFSETQRNKGNFPGRFSGRQFSNSRSEMNVSTLELGDSALYLCASTGTVETEAFFGQGTRLTVV.

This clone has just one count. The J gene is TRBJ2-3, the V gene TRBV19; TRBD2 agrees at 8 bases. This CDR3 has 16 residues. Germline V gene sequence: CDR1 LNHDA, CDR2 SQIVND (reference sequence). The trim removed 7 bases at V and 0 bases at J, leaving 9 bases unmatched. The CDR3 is CASTPLVAGSTDTQYF. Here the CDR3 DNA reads TGTGCCAGTACCCCTCTTGTAGCGGGGAGCACAGATACGCAGTATTTT.

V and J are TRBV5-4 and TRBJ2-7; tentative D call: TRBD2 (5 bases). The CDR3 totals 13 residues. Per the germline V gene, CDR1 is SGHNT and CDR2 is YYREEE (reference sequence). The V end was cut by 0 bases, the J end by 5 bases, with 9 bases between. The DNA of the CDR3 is TGTGCCAGCAGCTTGGGTGTGGGAGACGAGCAGTACTTC. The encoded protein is CASSLGVGDEQYF. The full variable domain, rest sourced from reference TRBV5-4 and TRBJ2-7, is ETGVTQSPTHLIKTRGQQVTLRCSSQSGHNTVSWYQQALGQGPQFIFQYYREEENGRGNFPPRFSGLQFPNYSSELNVNALELDDSALYLCASSLGVGDEQYFGPGTRLTVT.

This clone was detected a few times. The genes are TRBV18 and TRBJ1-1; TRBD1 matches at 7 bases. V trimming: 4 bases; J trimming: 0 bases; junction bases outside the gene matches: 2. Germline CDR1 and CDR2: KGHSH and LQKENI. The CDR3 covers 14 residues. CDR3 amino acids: CASSRGQVNTEAFF. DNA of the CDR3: TGTGCCAGCTCACGTGGACAGGTGAACACTGAAGCTTTCTTT.

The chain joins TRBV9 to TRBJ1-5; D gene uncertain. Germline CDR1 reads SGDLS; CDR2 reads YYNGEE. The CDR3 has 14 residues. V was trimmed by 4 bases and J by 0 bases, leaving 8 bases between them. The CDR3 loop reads CASSRGNSNQPQHF. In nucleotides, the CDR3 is TGTGCCAGCAGCAGAGGGAATAGCAATCAGCCCCAGCATTTT.

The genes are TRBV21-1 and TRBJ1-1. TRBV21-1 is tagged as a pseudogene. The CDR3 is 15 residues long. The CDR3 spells CASSKVDRGNTEAFF. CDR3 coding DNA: TGTGCCAGCAGCAAAGTGGACCGGGGAAACACTGAAGCTTTCTTT.

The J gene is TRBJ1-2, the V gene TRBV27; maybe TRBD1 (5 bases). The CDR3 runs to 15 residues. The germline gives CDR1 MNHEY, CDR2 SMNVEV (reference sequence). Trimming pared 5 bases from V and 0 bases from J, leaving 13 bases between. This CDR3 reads CASSESDTTNYGYTF. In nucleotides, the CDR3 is TGTGCCAGCAGTGAATCGGACACCACTAACTATGGCTACACCTTC.

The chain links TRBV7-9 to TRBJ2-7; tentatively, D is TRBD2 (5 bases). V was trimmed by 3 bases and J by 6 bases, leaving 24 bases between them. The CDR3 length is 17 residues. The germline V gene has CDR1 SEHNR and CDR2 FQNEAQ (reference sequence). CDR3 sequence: CASSFSRGAPIGGEQYF. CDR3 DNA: TGTGCCAGCAGCTTTTCGCGCGGTGCTCCCATCGGAGGCGAGCAGTACTTC.

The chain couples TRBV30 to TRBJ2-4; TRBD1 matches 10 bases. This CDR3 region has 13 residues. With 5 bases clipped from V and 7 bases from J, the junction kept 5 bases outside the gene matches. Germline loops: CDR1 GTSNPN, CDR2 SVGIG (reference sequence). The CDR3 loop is CAWDRDRGNIQYF. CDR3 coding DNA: TGTGCCTGGGACCGGGACAGGGGCAACATTCAGTACTTC.

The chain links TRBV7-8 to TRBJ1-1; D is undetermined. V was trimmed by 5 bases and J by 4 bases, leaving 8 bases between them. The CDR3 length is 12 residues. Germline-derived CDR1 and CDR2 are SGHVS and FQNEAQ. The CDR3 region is CASSPRSTEAFF. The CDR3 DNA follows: TGTGCCAGCAGCCCCAGGTCCACTGAAGCTTTCTTT.

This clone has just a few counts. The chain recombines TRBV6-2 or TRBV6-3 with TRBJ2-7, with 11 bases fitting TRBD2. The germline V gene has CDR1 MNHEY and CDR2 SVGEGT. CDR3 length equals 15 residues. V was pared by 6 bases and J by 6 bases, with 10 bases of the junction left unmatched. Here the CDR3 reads CASSYLAGGLSEQYF. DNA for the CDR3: TGTGCCAGCAGCTATCTAGCGGGGGGTCTATCCGAGCAGTACTTC.

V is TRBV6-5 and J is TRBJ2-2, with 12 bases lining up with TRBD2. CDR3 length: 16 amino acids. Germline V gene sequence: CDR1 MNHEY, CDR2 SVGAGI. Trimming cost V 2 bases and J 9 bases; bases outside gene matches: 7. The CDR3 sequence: CASSYTEGLAGRELFF. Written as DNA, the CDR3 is TGTGCCAGCAGTTACACTGAAGGACTAGCGGGGAGGGAGCTGTTTTTT.

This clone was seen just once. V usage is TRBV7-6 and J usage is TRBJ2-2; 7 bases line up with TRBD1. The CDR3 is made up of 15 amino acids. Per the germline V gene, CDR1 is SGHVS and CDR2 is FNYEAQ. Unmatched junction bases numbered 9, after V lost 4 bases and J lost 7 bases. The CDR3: CASSWVTGEGGELFF. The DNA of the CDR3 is TGTGCCAGCAGCTGGGTCACAGGGGAAGGCGGGGAGCTGTTTTTT.

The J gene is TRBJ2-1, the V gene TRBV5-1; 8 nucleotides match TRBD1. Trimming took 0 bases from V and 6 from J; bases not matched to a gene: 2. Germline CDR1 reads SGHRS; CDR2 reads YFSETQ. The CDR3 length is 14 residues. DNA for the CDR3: TGCGCCAGCAGCTTGGGGGACAGGAGCAATGAGCAGTTCTTC. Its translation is CASSLGDRSNEQFF.

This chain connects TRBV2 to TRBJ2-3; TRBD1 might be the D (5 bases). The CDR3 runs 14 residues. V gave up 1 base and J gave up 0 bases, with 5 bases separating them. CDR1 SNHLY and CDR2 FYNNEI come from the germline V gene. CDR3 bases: TGTGCCAGCAGTGAAGACAGGAGCACAGATACGCAGTATTTT. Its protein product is CASSEDRSTDTQYF. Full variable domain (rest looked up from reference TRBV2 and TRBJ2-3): EPEVTQTPSHQVTQMGQEVILRCVPISNHLYFYWYRQILGQKVEFLVSFYNNEISEKSEIFDDQFSVERPDGSNFTLKIRSTKLEDSAMYFCASSEDRSTDTQYFGPGTRLTVL.

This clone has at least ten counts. CDR3: CASSPKGVRDTQYF. CDR3 sequence (DNA): TGTGCCAGCAGCCCAAAGGGGGTGAGAGATACGCAGTATTTT. This chain links TRBV7-2 with TRBJ2-3, with D perhaps TRBD1 (6 bases). Germline V gene data show CDR1 as SGHTA and CDR2 as FQGNSA. CDR3 length: 14 amino acids. The V end was cut by 5 bases, the J end by 5 bases, with 14 bases between.

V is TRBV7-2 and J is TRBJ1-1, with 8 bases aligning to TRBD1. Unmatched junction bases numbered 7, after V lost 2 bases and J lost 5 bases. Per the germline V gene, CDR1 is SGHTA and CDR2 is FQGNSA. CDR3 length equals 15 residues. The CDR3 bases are TGTGCCAGCAGCTTATCGTCAGGGGGCAAGACTGAAGCTTTCTTT. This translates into CASSLSSGGKTEAFF.

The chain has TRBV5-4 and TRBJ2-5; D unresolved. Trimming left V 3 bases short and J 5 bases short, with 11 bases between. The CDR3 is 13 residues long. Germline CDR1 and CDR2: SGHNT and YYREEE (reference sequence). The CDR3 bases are TGTGCCAGCAGCTCCACTTTGAGGGAGACCCAGTACTTC. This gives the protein CASSSTLRETQYF.

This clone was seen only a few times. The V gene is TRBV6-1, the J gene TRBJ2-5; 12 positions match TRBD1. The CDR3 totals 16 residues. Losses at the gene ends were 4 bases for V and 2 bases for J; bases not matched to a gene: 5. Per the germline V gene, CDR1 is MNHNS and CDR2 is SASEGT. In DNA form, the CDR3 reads TGTGCCAGCAGTGCCCTGGGACAGGGGGCACAAGAGACCCAGTACTTC. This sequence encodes CASSALGQGAQETQYF.

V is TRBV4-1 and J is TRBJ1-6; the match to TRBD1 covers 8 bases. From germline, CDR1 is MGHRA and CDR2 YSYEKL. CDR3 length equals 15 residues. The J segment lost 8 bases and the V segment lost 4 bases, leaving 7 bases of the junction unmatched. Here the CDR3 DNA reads TGCGCCAGCAGCCCGACAGGGGTTTTTTATTCACCCCTCCACTTT. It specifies CASSPTGVFYSPLHF.

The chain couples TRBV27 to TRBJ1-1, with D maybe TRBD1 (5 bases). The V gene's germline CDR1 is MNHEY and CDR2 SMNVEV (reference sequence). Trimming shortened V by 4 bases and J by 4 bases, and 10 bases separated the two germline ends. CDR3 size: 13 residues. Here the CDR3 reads CASSSTGSTEAFF. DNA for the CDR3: TGTGCCAGCAGTTCCACAGGAAGCACTGAAGCTTTCTTT.

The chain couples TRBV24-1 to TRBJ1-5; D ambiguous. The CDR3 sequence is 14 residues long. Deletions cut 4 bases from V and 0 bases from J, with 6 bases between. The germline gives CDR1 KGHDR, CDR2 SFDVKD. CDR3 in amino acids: CATSEPGSNQPQHF. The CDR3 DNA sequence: TGTGCCACCAGTGAACCCGGTAGCAATCAGCCCCAGCATTTT.